The entry that follows covers one T cell receptor beta chain sequence. The data belong to a study of blood T cell repertoires in COVID-19. Overall study context: Sources were T cells, B-cell-depleted T cells, or PBMCs; the material itself was cDNA or gDNA.

Germline loops: CDR1 KGHSH, CDR2 LQKENI. This CDR3 contains 15 residues. The V and J ends lost 1 base and 2 bases, in that order; junction bases with no gene match: 5. The study drew participants aged about 18 to 89 years from approximately 25 US areas. How the authors handled the data: Counts of nucleated cells, estimated from reference gene primer amplification, were obtained. TCRdb's copy holds only in-frame clones and misses some; the assay was immunoSEQ multiplex PCR. V and J calls and clone size are given by that table; D and trimming were obtained from the DNA. Altogether approximately 280,000 clones are present, about 90% being singletons, with the ten largest covering roughly 1.8%.

The chain is built from TRBV18 and TRBJ2-7; 7 nucleotides agree with TRBD1. The specimen sequenced was PBMCs or T cells enriched from blood (not recorded which). This TCR came from a woman aged 55-70 years who had recovered from COVID-19. CDR3 sequence: CASSPRPGTAYEQYF. The CDR3 DNA sequence: TGTGCCAGCTCACCACGACCCGGGACAGCCTACGAGCAGTACTTC.